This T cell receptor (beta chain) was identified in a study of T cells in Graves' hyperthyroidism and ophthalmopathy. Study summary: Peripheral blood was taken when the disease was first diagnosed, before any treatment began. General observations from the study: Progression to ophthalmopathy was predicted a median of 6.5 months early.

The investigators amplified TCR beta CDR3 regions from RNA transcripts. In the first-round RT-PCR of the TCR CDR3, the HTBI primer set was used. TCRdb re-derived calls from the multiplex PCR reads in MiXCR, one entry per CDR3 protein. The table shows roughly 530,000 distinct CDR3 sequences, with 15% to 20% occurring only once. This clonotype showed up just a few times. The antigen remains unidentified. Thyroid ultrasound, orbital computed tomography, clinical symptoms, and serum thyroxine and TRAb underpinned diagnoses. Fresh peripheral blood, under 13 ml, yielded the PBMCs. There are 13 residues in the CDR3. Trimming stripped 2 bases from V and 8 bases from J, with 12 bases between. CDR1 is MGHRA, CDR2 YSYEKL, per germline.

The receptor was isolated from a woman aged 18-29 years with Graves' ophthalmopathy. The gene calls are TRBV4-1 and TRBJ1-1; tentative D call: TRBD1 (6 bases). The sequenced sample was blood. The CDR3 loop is CASSQPLGQEAFF. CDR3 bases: TGCGCCAGCAGCCAACCCCTCGGACAGGAAGCTTTCTTT.